This is a list of T cell receptor beta chains from one sample in a study of molecular identifiers for immune sequencing clone quantification. TCRdb recomputed calls from the PCR reads with MiXCR, one row per CDR3 protein. The data hold around 480,000 distinct CDR3 sequences, with around 23% observed a single time. Source material: naive CD8+ T cells from blood, with Jurkat cell RNA spiked in. The origin of the receptors is a human donor in good health. Some libraries in this study had Jurkat cell RNA spiked in. CDR3s include the opening cysteine and the closing phenylalanine or tryptophan. D genes are given only for firm matches. Clone size is shown for a subset of rows, as once, few, many or a class of expanded clone.

v_gene	j_gene	d_gene	abundance	CDR3aa	CDR3nt
TRBV7-9	TRBJ1-6	NA	few	CASSLATDYNSPLHF	TGTGCCAGCAGCTTAGCGACAGACTATAATTCACCCCTCCACTTT
TRBV29-1	TRBJ2-2	NA	many	CSVTWVAMNTGELFF	TGCAGCGTTACTTGGGTAGCGATGAACACCGGGGAGCTGTTTTTT
TRBV2	TRBJ2-7	NA	few	CASSEASDYEQYF	TGTGCCAGCAGTGAAGCGTCGGACTACGAGCAGTACTTC
TRBV12-3/TRBV12-4	TRBJ1-1	NA	NA	CASSTPGDADTEAFF	TGTGCCAGCAGTACTCCAGGGGACGCGGACACTGAAGCCTTCTTT
TRBV7-9	TRBJ1-1	NA	NA	CASSLEVRTEAFF	TGTGCCAGCAGCTTAGAAGTGCGGACTGAAGCTTTCTTT
TRBV4-1	TRBJ2-5	TRBD2	NA	CASSQSGLAGQETQYF	TGCGCCAGCAGCCAATCGGGACTAGCGGGGCAAGAGACCCAGTACTTC
TRBV6-2/TRBV6-3	TRBJ2-7	NA	NA	CASKVWGRVYEQYF	TGTGCCAGCAAGGTCTGGGGAAGGGTCTACGAGCAGTACTTC
TRBV7-6	TRBJ2-7	TRBD2	NA	CASSSLAGLYEQYF	TGTGCCAGCAGCTCCCTAGCGGGCCTATACGAGCAGTACTTC
TRBV19	TRBJ2-1	TRBD2	NA	CASSILHLAEHYNEQFF	TGTGCCAGTAGTATCCTCCACCTAGCGGAACACTACAATGAGCAGTTCTTC
TRBV4-2	TRBJ2-7	TRBD2	few	CASSPGTRGDEQYF	TGTGCCAGCAGCCCAGGGACTAGGGGGGACGAGCAGTACTTC
TRBV19	TRBJ2-7	NA	NA	CASSVRTSVSYEQYF	TGTGCCAGTAGTGTGAGGACGTCAGTCTCCTACGAGCAGTACTTC
TRBV4-3	TRBJ2-2	TRBD2	NA	CASSQEREGLVGTGELFF	TGCGCCAGCAGCCAAGAGCGGGAGGGCCTGGTTGGCACCGGGGAGCTGTTTTTT
TRBV7-8	TRBJ2-5	NA	NA	CASSLAASVQETQYF	TGTGCCAGCAGCTTAGCGGCTAGCGTGCAAGAGACCCAGTACTTC
TRBV18	TRBJ1-1	NA	NA	CASSPSPGARPTEAFF	TGTGCCAGCTCACCAAGTCCGGGGGCGCGTCCCACTGAAGCTTTCTTT
TRBV4-1	TRBJ1-6	TRBD1	NA	CASSPPPRATGNNSPLHF	TGCGCCAGCAGCCCCCCTCCACGGGCGACAGGGAATAATTCACCCCTCCACTTT
TRBV11-2	TRBJ2-1	NA	many	CASSLTRSPYNEQFF	TGTGCCAGCAGCCTGACCCGTAGCCCCTACAATGAGCAGTTCTTC
TRBV29-1	TRBJ2-2	NA	many	CSAPGTSAGELFF	TGCAGCGCCCCCGGGACGTCGGCCGGGGAGCTGTTTTTT
TRBV7-9	TRBJ2-1	TRBD1	NA	CASSPPGTARTNEQFF	TGTGCCAGCAGCCCTCCGGGGACAGCACGTACCAATGAGCAGTTCTTC
TRBV6-2/TRBV6-3	TRBJ2-7	NA	NA	CASSSLEVSRGYAQYF	TGTGCCAGCAGCTCCTTAGAGGTTTCTCGAGGCTACGCGCAGTACTTC